The source of this T cell receptor beta chain is a study of T cells in Graves' hyperthyroidism and ophthalmopathy. A few counts support this clonotype. Its matching antigen is unknown. RNA transcripts were the template for amplifying TCR beta CDR3 regions. Initially, a first-round RT-PCR of the TCR CDR3 employed the HTBI primer set. Via MiXCR, TCRdb re-called the multiplex PCR reads, giving one row per CDR3 protein. Here the sample spans hundreds of thousands of distinct CDR3 sequences, roughly 15% being singletons. CDR1 SNHLY and CDR2 FYNNEI come from the germline V gene. The V segment lost 4 bases and the J segment 6 bases; nucleotides outside the gene matches: 8. The CDR3 loop spans 15 amino acids. Orbital computed tomography and thyroid ultrasound, together with serum TRAb and thyroxine and clinical symptoms, were used for diagnoses. General study results and limits: It was a median around seven months before onset that the model predicted ophthalmopathy. Blood also contained most expanded thyroid clonotypes above 0.001.

V usage is TRBV2 and J usage is TRBJ2-3, with TRBD2 identical over 9 bases. The sample consisted of blood. The sequence derives from a woman in her 40s with Graves' ophthalmopathy. The CDR3 sequence is CASSGALAGPDTQYF. The CDR3 DNA reads as TGTGCCAGCAGTGGAGCCCTAGCGGGACCGGATACGCAGTATTTT.